This TCR beta chain was identified in a study of shared T cell receptors in the human thymus. CDR1 and CDR2 (germline): SGHNT, YYREEE (reference sequence). V was clipped by 4 bases and J by 0 bases, with 8 bases between them. The CDR3 contains 14 residues. This clone has a single count. Clones were read by immunoSEQ multiplex PCR, and TCRdb kept only the in-frame ones, dropping some. The sample holds approximately 580,000 clones, about four fifths seen once. The data were also submitted as part of a second study, on human thymus T cells. That paper notes: Corrective cardiac surgery supplied the resected thymus tissue. Related work found strong thymic repertoire overlap between unrelated individuals.

The sequenced sample was thymocytes. The TCR originated in a boy younger than two with a congenital heart defect. V is TRBV5-4 and J is TRBJ1-5, with D perhaps TRBD1 (5 bases). CDR3: CASSTQDSNQPQHF. In DNA, the CDR3 is TGTGCCAGCAGCACACAGGATAGCAATCAGCCCCAGCATTTT.